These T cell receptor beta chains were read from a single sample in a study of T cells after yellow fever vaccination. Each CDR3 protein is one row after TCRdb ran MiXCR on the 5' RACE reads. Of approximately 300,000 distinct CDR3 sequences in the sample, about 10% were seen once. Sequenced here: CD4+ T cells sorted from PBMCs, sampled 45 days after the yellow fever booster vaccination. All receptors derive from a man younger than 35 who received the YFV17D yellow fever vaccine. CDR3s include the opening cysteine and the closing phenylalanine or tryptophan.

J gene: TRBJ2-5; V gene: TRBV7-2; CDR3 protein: CASSSLTAGGWLETQYF
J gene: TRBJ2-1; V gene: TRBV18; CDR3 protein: CASSGSAGGYNEQFF
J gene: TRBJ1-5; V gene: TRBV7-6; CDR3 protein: CASSLSDRPPQHF
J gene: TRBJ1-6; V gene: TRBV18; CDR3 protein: CASSPSEYNSPLHF
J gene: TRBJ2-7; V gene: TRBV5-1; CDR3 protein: CASSLDSDSYEQYF
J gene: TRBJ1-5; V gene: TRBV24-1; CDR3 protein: CATSDATGLQPQHF
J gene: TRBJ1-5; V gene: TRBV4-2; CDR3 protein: CASSQDRANQPQHF
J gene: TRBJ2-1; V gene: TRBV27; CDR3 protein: CASSFNRGEGEQFF
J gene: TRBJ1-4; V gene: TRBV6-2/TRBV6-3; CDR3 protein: CASSYGGTKEKLFF
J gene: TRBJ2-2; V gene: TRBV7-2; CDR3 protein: CASSYPAGSNTGELFF
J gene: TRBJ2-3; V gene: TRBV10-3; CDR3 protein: CAASPSTDTQYF
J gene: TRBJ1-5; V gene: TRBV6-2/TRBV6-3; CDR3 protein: CASSRRSEQPQHF
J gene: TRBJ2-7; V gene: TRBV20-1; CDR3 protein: CSAESPTGSYEQYF
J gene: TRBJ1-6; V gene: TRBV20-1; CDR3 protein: CSARDPRALHF
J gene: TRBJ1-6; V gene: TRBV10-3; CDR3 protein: CATLPGQNSPLHF
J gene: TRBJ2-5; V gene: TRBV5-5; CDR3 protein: CASSLGTSGGAGETQYF
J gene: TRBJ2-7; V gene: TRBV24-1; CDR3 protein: CATSGDQPRSSYEQYF
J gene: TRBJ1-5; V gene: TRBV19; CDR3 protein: CASSPGVNQPQHF
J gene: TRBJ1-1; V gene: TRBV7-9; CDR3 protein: CASSYGQDTEAFF
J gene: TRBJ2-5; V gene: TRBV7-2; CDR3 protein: CASSLQRGGETQYF
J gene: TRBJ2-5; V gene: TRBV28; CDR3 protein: CASANPQVGSETQYF
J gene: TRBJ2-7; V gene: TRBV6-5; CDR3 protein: CASSQISGGIIEQYF
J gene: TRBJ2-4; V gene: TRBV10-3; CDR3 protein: CAISGAGRTKNIQYF
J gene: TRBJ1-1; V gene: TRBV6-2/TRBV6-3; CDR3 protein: CASSSIPWENTEAFF
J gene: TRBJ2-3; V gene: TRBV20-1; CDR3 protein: CSARAAGLTQYF
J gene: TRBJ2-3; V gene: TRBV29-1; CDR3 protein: CSAGGRADTQYF
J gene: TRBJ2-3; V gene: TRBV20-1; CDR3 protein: CSARDQRGSTDTQYF
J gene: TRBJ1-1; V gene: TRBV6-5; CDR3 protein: CASSYLGRGLNTEAFF
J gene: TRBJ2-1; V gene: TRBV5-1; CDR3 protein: CASSFANNEQFF
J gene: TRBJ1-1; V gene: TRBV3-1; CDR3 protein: CASSQDARNTEAFF
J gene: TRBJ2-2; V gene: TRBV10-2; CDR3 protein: CASSESANTGELFF
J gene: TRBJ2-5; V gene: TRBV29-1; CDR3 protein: CSAGRGETQYF
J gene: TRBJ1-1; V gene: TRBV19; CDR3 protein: CASSTRTGGAAPAFF
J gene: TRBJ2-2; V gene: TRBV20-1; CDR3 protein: CSASPPGLPNTGELFF
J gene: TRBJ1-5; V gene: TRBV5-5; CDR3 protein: CASSARLSNQPQHF
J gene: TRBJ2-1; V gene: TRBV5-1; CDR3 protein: CASSLTGTRGYNEQFF
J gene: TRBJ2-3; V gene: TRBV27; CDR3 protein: CASSPSRLAPDTQYF
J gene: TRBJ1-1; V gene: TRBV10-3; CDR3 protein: CAISDRAYVGTEAFF
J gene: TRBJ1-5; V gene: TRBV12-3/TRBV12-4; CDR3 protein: CASSLGTSIRPQHF
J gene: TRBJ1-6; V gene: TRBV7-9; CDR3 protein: CASSLEVENSPLHF
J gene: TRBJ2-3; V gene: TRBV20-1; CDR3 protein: CSAIIAGKSTDTQYF
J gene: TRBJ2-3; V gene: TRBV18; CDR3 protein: CASSSTNGDTQYF
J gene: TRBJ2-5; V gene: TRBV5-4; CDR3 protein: CASSLGDLQEAQYF
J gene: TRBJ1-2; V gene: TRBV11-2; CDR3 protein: CASSLAGQGVNTF
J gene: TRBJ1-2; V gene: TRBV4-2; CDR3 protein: CASSQDKVSYGYTF
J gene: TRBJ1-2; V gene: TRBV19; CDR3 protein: CASTPIREDYGYTF
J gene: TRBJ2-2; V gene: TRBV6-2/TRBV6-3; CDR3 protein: CASTERQSNTGELFF
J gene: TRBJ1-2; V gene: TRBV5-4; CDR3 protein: CASTLDRGDYGYTF
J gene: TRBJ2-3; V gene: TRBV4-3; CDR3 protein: CASSPRETDTQYF
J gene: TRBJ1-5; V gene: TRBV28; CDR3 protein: CASSLEGRWGQPLNQPQHF
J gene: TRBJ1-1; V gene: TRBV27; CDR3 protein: CASSSEGDTEAFF
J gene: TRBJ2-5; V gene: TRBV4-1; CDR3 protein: CASSQEERGGPVAETQYF
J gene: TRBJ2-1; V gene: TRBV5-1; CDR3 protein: CASSAAGYSSYNEQFF
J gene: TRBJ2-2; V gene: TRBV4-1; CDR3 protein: CASSPRGGGTGELFF